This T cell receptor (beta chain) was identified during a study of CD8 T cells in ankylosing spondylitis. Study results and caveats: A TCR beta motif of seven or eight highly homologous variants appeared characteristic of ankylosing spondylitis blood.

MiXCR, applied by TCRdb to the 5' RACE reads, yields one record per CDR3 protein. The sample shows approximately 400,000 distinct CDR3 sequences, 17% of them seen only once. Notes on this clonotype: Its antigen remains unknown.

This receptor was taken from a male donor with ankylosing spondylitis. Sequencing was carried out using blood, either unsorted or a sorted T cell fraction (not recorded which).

The CDR3 DNA follows: TGTGCCACCAGCAGAGATCCCTCCTACGAGCAGTACTTC. Protein product: CATSRDPSYEQYF. This chain joins TRBV15 and TRBJ2-7, with D uncertain. This CDR3 has 13 residues. V dropped 0 bases and J dropped 0 bases, with 3 bases sitting between them. Germline assignment: CDR1 LNHNV and CDR2 YYDKDF (reference sequence).